These T cell receptor beta chains were read from a single sample in a study of OX40 agonist ivuxolimab in advanced cancers. Assay: immunoSEQ multiplex PCR; the TCRdb copy retains only in-frame clones and omits some. The table lists about 86,000 clones, less than 95% of them singletons. Source: CD4+ or CD8+ T cells sorted from blood, taken in a trial of the OX40 agonist ivuxolimab. These TCRs come from an adult with an advanced solid tumor such as melanoma, head and neck, liver or kidney cancer. The conserved cysteine and the conserved F or W are not part of the CDR3 here. The order of the fields is D gene, V gene, J gene, CDR3 length, CDR3 protein. A D gene is named only where the DNA matches it firmly.

>TRBD2|TRBV28|TRBJ2-5|12
ASSLSGVWETQY
>.|TRBV10-3|TRBJ1-1|11
ATWTAPNTEAF
>.|TRBV6-6|TRBJ1-1|10
ASSWSAGEAF
>.|TRBV5-8|TRBJ1-1|11
ASSGPWTAEAF
>TRBD1|TRBV5-1|TRBJ2-7|12
ASRQGQGTYEQY
>.|TRBV5-8|TRBJ1-5|13
ASSLRAVGNQPQH
>TRBD2|TRBV23-1|TRBJ2-3|16
ASSPTSLGLAWRDTQY
>.|TRBV9|TRBJ1-1|11
ASSMGLGTEAF
>.|TRBV18|TRBJ1-5|12
ASSPGEGNQPQH
>TRBD1|TRBV19|TRBJ1-2|9
ASAGTGIDT
>TRBD2|TRBV7-3|TRBJ2-7|12
ASSLTGGSGEQY